One sample yielded the 9 T cell receptor beta chains listed below, sequenced in a study of CD8 T cells in ankylosing spondylitis. One entry per CDR3 protein, called by TCRdb with MiXCR from the 5' RACE reads. The sample includes fewer than 200,000 distinct CDR3 sequences, 15% to 20% of them seen just once. The source material was blood, either unsorted or a sorted T cell fraction (not recorded which). These receptors were obtained from a male donor aged 10 to 35 with ankylosing spondylitis or in good health (not recorded which).

This clonotype occurred many times. V gene TRBV27 combines with J gene TRBJ2-2, with D unresolved. Trimming pared 2 bases from V and 1 base from J, leaving 5 bases between. There are 14 residues in the CDR3. The germline V gene has CDR1 MNHEY and CDR2 SMNVEV (reference sequence). In DNA form, the CDR3 reads TGTGCCAGCAGTTTAAGTTGGAACACCGGGGAGCTGTTTTTT. It yields the protein CASSLSWNTGELFF.

This clonotype was observed at least ten times. This sequence joins TRBV27 and TRBJ1-1, with D possibly being TRBD1 (6 bases). V was pared by 10 bases and J by 4 bases, with 19 bases between. CDR3 length: 14 residues. CDR1 and CDR2 from the germline V gene are MNHEY and SMNVEV (reference sequence). The CDR3 sequence: CATRAGAGGTEAFF. The CDR3 DNA sequence: TGTGCCACCCGGGCAGGGGCAGGCGGCACTGAAGCTTTCTTT.

This clonotype was counted at least ten times. The gene calls are TRBV7-2 and TRBJ1-4; D perhaps matches TRBD1 (5 bases). The germline V and J ends were trimmed by 5 bases and 8 bases, with 12 bases remaining between them. Germline V gene data show CDR1 as SGHTA and CDR2 as FQGNSA. The CDR3 consists of 13 residues. The CDR3 bases are TGTGCCAGCAGCATAGGGGTGTGGGAAAAACTGTTTTTT. It encodes CASSIGVWEKLFF.

This clonotype occurred many times. The chain joins TRBV7-9 to TRBJ2-1; 13 positions agree with TRBD2. Germline-derived CDR1 and CDR2 are SEHNR and FQNEAQ (reference sequence). The CDR3 length is 16 residues. The V and J ends lost 4 bases and 4 bases, in that order; junction bases with no gene match: 4. Here the CDR3 reads CASSSTSGRDYNEQFF. Written as DNA, the CDR3 is TGTGCCAGCAGCTCCACTAGCGGGAGGGATTACAATGAGCAGTTCTTC.

There are many counts of this clonotype. This sequence joins TRBV9 and TRBJ2-5, with D possibly being TRBD2 (5 bases). V was cut by 0 bases and J by 6 bases, with 12 bases left in between. This CDR3 is built from 14 residues. Germline values: CDR1 SGDLS, CDR2 YYNGEE. This CDR3 reads CASSVAGSQQTQYF. DNA for the CDR3: TGTGCCAGCAGCGTAGCGGGGAGTCAGCAGACCCAGTACTTC.

This clonotype has ten or more counts. The V gene is TRBV21-1, the J gene TRBJ2-7; TRBD1, the table's D call, was not compared with the DNA. TRBV21-1 is shown as a pseudogene. The CDR3 runs to 16 residues. The CDR3 here is CASSTANPGGPYEQYF. Written as DNA, the CDR3 is TGTGCCAGCAGCACCGCAAACCCGGGCGGCCCCTACGAGCAGTACTTC.

This clonotype was detected ten times or more. This chain joins TRBV25-1 and TRBJ1-3; D is ambiguous. V was shortened by 7 bases and J by 3 bases, with 7 bases between the two germline ends. The CDR3 loop spans 12 amino acids. Germline V gene data show CDR1 as MGHDK and CDR2 as SYGVNS. The CDR3 coding sequence is TGTGCCAGCACCTCCGATGGAAACACCATATATTTT. It specifies CASTSDGNTIYF. Looking up the rest from reference TRBV25-1 and TRBJ1-3 gives the full variable domain: EADIYQTPRYLVIGTGKKITLECSQTMGHDKMYWYQQDPGMELHLIHYSYGVNSTEKGDLSSESTVSRIRTEHFPLTLESARPSHTSQYLCASTSDGNTIYFGEGSWLTVV.

The table lists this clonotype with many counts. The CDR3 DNA is TGTGCCAGCAGTACCCCTACAAGATACGAGCAGTACGTC. Its protein product is CASSTPTRYEQYV. The V call is TRBV6-2 or TRBV6-3, the J call TRBJ2-7; D remains unclear. The CDR3 extends over 13 amino acids. Between the trimmed V and J ends, which lost 5 bases and 4 bases, there was a span of 12 bases. CDR1 and CDR2 (germline): MNHEY, SVGEGT.

This clonotype was observed many times. The V gene is TRBV5-1, the J gene TRBJ2-1, with a weak D call TRBD1 (6 bases). The CDR3 spans 13 residues. The ends were cut back, 3 bases at V and 12 bases at J, with 16 bases in the middle. The V gene's germline CDR1 is SGHRS and CDR2 YFSETQ. In DNA form, the CDR3 reads TGCGCCAGCAGCTCCGCCAGGGGCGGAATGCAGTTCTTC. It specifies CASSSARGGMQFF. Full variable domain (remainder filled in from reference TRBV5-1 and TRBJ2-1): KAGVTQTPRYLIKTRGQQVTLSCSPISGHRSVSWYQQTPGQGLQFLFEYFSETQRNKGNFPGRFSGRQFSNSRSEMNVSTLELGDSALYLCASSSARGGMQFFGPGTRLTVL.